This is a list of T cell receptor beta chains from one sample in a study of T cell responses to AZD1222 COVID-19 vaccine. Some clones are missing from TCRdb's copy, which holds only in-frame ones; the method was immunoSEQ multiplex PCR. The profile shows about 140,000 clones, 70% to 90% of them singletons. Sequenced material: peripheral blood, taken 28 days after the second AZD1222 dose. The receptors stem from an adult who received the AZD1222 COVID-19 vaccine. The CDR3 runs from the conserved cysteine through the conserved F or W. Fields, in order: J gene, V gene, CDR3 protein.

J: TRBJ1-1
V: TRBV2
CDR3: CASTRTGVGSTEAFF

J: TRBJ2-1
V: TRBV6-5
CDR3: CASSRGAGYEQFF

J: TRBJ1-3
V: TRBV6-5
CDR3: CASSYSEGFSGNTIYF

J: TRBJ2-7
V: TRBV7-2
CDR3: CASSLATGTYEQYF

J: TRBJ1-2
V: TRBV7-3
CDR3: CASSLGQGAGGYTF

J: TRBJ2-7
V: TRBV4-1
CDR3: CASSHRSMGDLGYEQYF

J: TRBJ2-1
V: TRBV13
CDR3: CASSLAGTNEQFF

J: TRBJ1-5
V: TRBV7-2
CDR3: CASSLMVDQPQHF

J: TRBJ1-4
V: TRBV5-6
CDR3: CASSYDGLSTNEKLFF

J: TRBJ2-7
V: TRBV4-2
CDR3: CASSNTGEAYEQYF

J: TRBJ1-1
V: TRBV20-1
CDR3: CSANGQEAFF

J: TRBJ1-3
V: TRBV28
CDR3: CASSIPGNTIYF

J: TRBJ2-7
V: TRBV7-9
CDR3: CASSLGPGYEQYF

J: TRBJ1-1
V: TRBV3-1/TRBV3-2
CDR3: CASSQAPWSMNTEAFF

J: TRBJ2-2
V: TRBV5-1
CDR3: CASSGGGNTGELFF

J: TRBJ2-1
V: TRBV5-5
CDR3: CASSLRQGNTYEQFF

J: TRBJ1-1
V: TRBV5-1
CDR3: CASSPDRGRTEAFF

J: TRBJ1-2
V: TRBV28
CDR3: CASVNPVGVGNSDGYTF

J: TRBJ2-7
V: TRBV28
CDR3: CASSLVRLYEQYF

J: TRBJ2-1
V: TRBV24-1
CDR3: CATSDLKNEQFF

J: TRBJ1-2
V: TRBV30
CDR3: CASDSGGGYTF

J: TRBJ1-1
V: TRBV5-1
CDR3: CASSSRSNTEAFF

J: TRBJ2-7
V: TRBV5-1
CDR3: CASRTGGMVYEQYF

J: TRBJ1-1
V: TRBV24-1
CDR3: CATSDSSGAGYTEAFF

J: TRBJ1-5
V: TRBV28
CDR3: CASSAPGVPQHF

J: TRBJ1-1
V: TRBV6-5
CDR3: CASRGQGYAFF

J: TRBJ2-2
V: TRBV13
CDR3: CASSSARTGVGELFF

J: TRBJ2-7
V: TRBV30
CDR3: CAWTPSGIGYEQYF

J: TRBJ1-5
V: TRBV18
CDR3: CASSPGSNQPQHF

J: TRBJ2-7
V: TRBV5-8
CDR3: CASTHRDLWGHEQYF

J: TRBJ2-2
V: TRBV21-1
CDR3: CASSKGGGAPNTGELFF

J: TRBJ1-1
V: TRBV19
CDR3: CASSPYQTGMNTEAFF

J: TRBJ1-5
V: TRBV10-3
CDR3: CAIRDGTGLSPQHF

J: TRBJ2-7
V: TRBV7-2
CDR3: CASSWELRAEQYF

J: TRBJ1-4
V: TRBV5-1
CDR3: CASSPTTSNEKLFF

J: TRBJ1-5
V: TRBV7-2
CDR3: CASSPYGANQPQHF

J: TRBJ2-2
V: TRBV2
CDR3: CASSDGLNTGELFF

J: TRBJ2-2
V: TRBV10-3
CDR3: CAISEALKLFF

J: TRBJ2-3
V: TRBV28
CDR3: CASSITGTGGTDTQYF

J: TRBJ2-7
V: TRBV27
CDR3: CASSLLQGMSYEQYF

J: TRBJ1-2
V: TRBV18
CDR3: CASSPAGLEGYGYTF

J: TRBJ2-3
V: TRBV7-9
CDR3: CASSSTSYTQYF

J: TRBJ2-7
V: TRBV28
CDR3: CASSFSPGLGSLAREQYF

J: TRBJ1-2
V: TRBV30
CDR3: CATTTGADGYTF

J: TRBJ2-3
V: TRBV27
CDR3: CASSRLGSSTDTQYF

J: TRBJ1-4
V: TRBV7-2
CDR3: CASSPGTGAGKLFF

J: TRBJ2-1
V: TRBV11-2
CDR3: CASSLNRDEQFF

J: TRBJ1-3
V: TRBV7-8
CDR3: CASSLPTGGTGNTIYF

J: TRBJ1-1
V: TRBV11-3
CDR3: CASSRGGTMNTEAFF

J: TRBJ2-7
V: TRBV5-1
CDR3: CASSPIPQGTQYF

J: TRBJ1-1
V: TRBV6-2/TRBV6-3
CDR3: CASSPSHGTALTEAFF

J: TRBJ2-3
V: TRBV4-3
CDR3: CASSQDLGGSTDTQYF

J: TRBJ2-5
V: TRBV5-4
CDR3: CASSRDLETQYF